This TCR beta chain stems from a study of T cells after posttransplantation cyclophosphamide. Study-wide results and limits: TRB overlap between skin or GI tissue T cells and blood was limited. Later post-transplant blood repertoires were often dominated by donor CD8+ memory clones.

Note on this clone: Its antigen is currently unknown.

Peripheral blood was collected from the related graft donor on the marrow donation day. The naive gate required viable CD3+CD4+ or CD3+CD8+ cells with CCR7+CD45RA+CD45RO-CD95-CD27+CD28+ phenotype. Generated by immunoSEQ multiplex PCR, the TCRdb table keeps only in-frame clones and is missing some. Altogether roughly 21,000 clones are present, roughly 98% being singletons, with the ten largest covering 0.1% to 0.15%. The sequencing sample was made of naive CD8+ T cells sorted from PBMCs. The TCR originated in a man aged 40-49 years in good health, CMV-negative, and a related stem cell transplant donor.

CDR3 DNA sequence: TGTGCCAGCAGTGCGGGCCAAAAAGGGACTTACGAGCAGTACTTC. This sequence encodes CASSAGQKGTYEQYF. The chain employs TRBV2 and TRBJ2-7; possible D gene TRBD2, 6 bases. This CDR3 is 15 amino acids long. V lost 4 bases and J lost 4, with 17 bases in between. Germline V gene sequence: CDR1 SNHLY, CDR2 FYNNEI.